Presented here are 9 T cell receptor beta chains from one specimen sequenced in a study of cytomegalovirus exposure and HLA in healthy donors. The PCR had 60 Vbeta and 13 Jbeta primers. Here immunoSEQ multiplex PCR was the method, and the copy in TCRdb shows in-frame clones only, minus some. The sample contains approximately 140,000 clones, 73% of which appear only once. Sequenced: PBMCs. The receptors were gathered from a woman between 18 and 30 years old in good health and CMV-seronegative.

V usage is TRBV4-1 and J usage is TRBJ1-3; 10 bases match TRBD1. Germline V CDR1 and CDR2: MGHRA, YSYEKL. V trimming: 0 bases; J trimming: 4 bases; junction bases outside the gene matches: 9. CDR3 length: 18 residues. CDR3 DNA: TGCGCCAGCAGCCAAGATCGGCGACAGGGGGCGGCAGGAAACACCATATATTTT. This sequence encodes CASSQDRRQGAAGNTIYF.

The chain has TRBV27 and TRBJ1-6; D possibly corresponds to TRBD1 (6 bases). Trimming stripped 6 bases from V and 10 bases from J, with 13 bases between. The CDR3 consists of 13 residues. CDR1 is MNHEY, CDR2 SMNVEV, per germline (reference sequence). CDR3 coding DNA: TGTGCCAGCAGCTCCCGGGACACCTCACCCCTCCACTTT. It specifies CASSSRDTSPLHF.

The chain combines TRBV19 with TRBJ1-5; a possible D gene is TRBD1 (6 bases). Germline V gene lookup returns CDR1 LNHDA and CDR2 SQIVND (reference sequence). V lost 5 bases to trimming and J lost 6 bases, with 14 bases between them. The CDR3 is made up of 14 amino acids. CDR3 sequence (DNA): TGTGCCAGTAGTCTACAGGGATTGTTTCAGCCCCAGCATTTT. This translates into CASSLQGLFQPQHF.

In DNA, the CDR3 is TGTGCCATCAAGGGTTCTCGGGGTGAGAATGAAAAACTGTTTTTT. Translated: CAIKGSRGENEKLFF. The chain has TRBV10-3 and TRBJ1-4; D not certain. Germline CDR1 ENHRY, CDR2 SYGVKD. The CDR3 consists of 15 residues. Trimming took 7 bases from V and 5 from J, leaving 17 bases between them.

The chain is built from TRBV9 and TRBJ2-1; the match to TRBD2 covers 12 bases. The ends lost 4 bases at V and 0 bases at J; junction bases unmatched: 5. The CDR3 consists of 17 residues. CDR1 is SGDLS, CDR2 YYNGEE, per germline. CDR3 region: CASSPGLAGTSYNEQFF. CDR3 coding DNA: TGTGCCAGCAGCCCCGGACTAGCGGGGACCTCCTACAATGAGCAGTTCTTC. Based on the CDR3 plus reference TRBV9 and TRBJ2-1, the full variable domain is DSGVTQTPKHLITATGQRVTLRCSPRSGDLSVYWYQQSLDQGLQFLIQYYNGEERAKGNILERFSAQQFPDLHSELNLSSLELGDSALYFCASSPGLAGTSYNEQFFGPGTRLTVL.

V usage is TRBV11-3 and J usage is TRBJ2-5; D remains ambiguous. CDR1 SGHNT and CDR2 YENEEA come from the germline V gene. This CDR3 is built from 18 residues. The V and J ends lost 5 bases and 0 bases respectively, with 22 bases between them. The chain's CDR3 is CASSHVPVDQAYQETQYF. Written as DNA, the CDR3 is TGTGCCAGCAGCCACGTCCCGGTGGATCAGGCGTACCAAGAGACCCAGTACTTC.

This chain links TRBV7-2 with TRBJ2-5; 8 bases are a match to TRBD2. Trimming cost V 1 base and J 5 bases; bases outside gene matches: 9. The CDR3 is 16 amino acids. Germline CDR1 is SGHTA and CDR2 is FQGNSA. CDR3 nucleotide sequence: TGTGCCAGCAGCTTAGTAGGTAGCGGGACCGGCGAGACCCAGTACTTC. Encoded protein: CASSLVGSGTGETQYF. The full variable domain, completed using reference TRBV7-2 and TRBJ2-5, is GAGVSQSPSNKVTEKGKDVELRCDPISGHTALYWYRQSLGQGLEFLIYFQGNSAPDKSGLPSDRFSAERTGGSVSTLTIQRTQQEDSAVYLCASSLVGSGTGETQYFGPGTRLLVL.

The chain employs TRBV29-1 and TRBJ1-1; D perhaps matches TRBD1 (6 bases). V was cut by 4 bases and J by 4 bases, with 16 bases left in between. The length of the CDR3 is 14 residues. Germline V gene data show CDR1 as SQVTM and CDR2 as ANQGSEA. The CDR3, as DNA: TGCAGCGTTGGATCCCTAGGGGGATTCACTGAAGCTTTCTTT. Translation gives CSVGSLGGFTEAFF.

This chain connects TRBV5-4 to TRBJ2-5, with 7 nucleotides matching TRBD2. The V gene's germline CDR1 is SGHNT and CDR2 YYREEE (reference sequence). The CDR3 totals 15 residues. The V and J ends lost 5 bases and 7 bases, in that order; junction bases with no gene match: 14. The CDR3 protein is CASRPWGGRLGTQYF. CDR3 bases: TGTGCCAGCAGGCCCTGGGGGGGTAGGTTAGGGACCCAGTACTTC.